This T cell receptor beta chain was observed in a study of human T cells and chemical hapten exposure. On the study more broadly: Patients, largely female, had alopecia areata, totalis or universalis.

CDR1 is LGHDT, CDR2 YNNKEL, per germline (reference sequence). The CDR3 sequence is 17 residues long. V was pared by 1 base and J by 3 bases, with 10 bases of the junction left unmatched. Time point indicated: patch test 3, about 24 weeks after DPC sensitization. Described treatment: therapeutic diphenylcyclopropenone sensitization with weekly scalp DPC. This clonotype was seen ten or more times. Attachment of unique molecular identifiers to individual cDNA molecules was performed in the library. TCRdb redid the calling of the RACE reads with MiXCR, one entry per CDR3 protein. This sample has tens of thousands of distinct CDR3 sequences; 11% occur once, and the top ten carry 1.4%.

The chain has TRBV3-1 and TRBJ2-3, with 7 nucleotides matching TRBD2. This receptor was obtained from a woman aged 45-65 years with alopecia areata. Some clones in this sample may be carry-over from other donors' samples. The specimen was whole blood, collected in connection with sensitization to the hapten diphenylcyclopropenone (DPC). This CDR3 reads CASSQAGGREVTDTQYF. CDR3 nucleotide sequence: TGTGCCAGCAGCCAAGCAGGAGGGAGGGAGGTTACAGATACGCAGTATTTT.